The clone carrying this TCR beta chain was observed a handful of times. Its target is not known. V lost 0 bases and J 2 bases, leaving 17 bases between the germline ends. CDR3 length: 17 residues. Germline V CDR1 and CDR2: SGHTA, FQGNSA. It was with a sample-barcoded 5' primer and a J-beta primer mix that a second PCR of roughly 6 to 11 cycles was run. Every sample gave at least 3 million paired-end reads containing CDR3. TCRdb re-called the 5' RACE reads through MiXCR, storing one row per CDR3 protein. The sample holds about 1.8 million distinct CDR3 sequences, roughly 49% seen once. These data originate in a study of blood T cells in healthy people across ages. Overall study findings and caveats: The fall in TCR beta diversity per million T cells was roughly linear with age.

This sequence was found in a woman aged 40 to 50 in good health. The chain uses TRBV7-2 and TRBJ2-7; possible D gene TRBD2, 6 bases. The source material was blood. The CDR3 loop reads CASSLAPAGLRTYEQYF. The CDR3 DNA follows: TGTGCCAGCAGCTTAGCGCCCGCGGGATTGCGCACCTACGAGCAGTACTTC.